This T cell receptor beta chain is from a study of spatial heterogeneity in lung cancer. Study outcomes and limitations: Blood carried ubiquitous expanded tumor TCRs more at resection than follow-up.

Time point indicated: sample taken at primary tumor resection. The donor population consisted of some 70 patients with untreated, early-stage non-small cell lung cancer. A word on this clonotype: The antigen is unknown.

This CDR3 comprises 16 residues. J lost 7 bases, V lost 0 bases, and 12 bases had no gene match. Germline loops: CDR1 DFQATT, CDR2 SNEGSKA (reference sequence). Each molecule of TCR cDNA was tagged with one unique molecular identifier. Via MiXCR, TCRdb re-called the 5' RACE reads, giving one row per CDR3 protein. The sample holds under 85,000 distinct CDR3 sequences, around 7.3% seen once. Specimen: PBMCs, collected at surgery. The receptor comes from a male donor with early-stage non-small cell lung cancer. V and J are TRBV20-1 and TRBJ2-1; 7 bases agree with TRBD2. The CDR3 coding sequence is TGCAGTGCTAGAGATCTGCGGGCGGGAGACTTGAATGAGCAGTTCTTC. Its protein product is CSARDLRAGDLNEQFF.